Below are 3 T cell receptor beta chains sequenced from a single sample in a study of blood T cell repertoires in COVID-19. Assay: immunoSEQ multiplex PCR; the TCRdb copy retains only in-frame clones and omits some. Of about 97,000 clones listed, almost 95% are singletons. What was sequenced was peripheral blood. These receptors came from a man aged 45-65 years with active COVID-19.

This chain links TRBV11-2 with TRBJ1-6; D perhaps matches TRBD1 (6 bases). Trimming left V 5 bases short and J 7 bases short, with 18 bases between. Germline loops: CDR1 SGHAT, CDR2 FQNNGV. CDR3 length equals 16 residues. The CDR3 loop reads CASSPMSGALNSPLHF. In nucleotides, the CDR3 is TGTGCCAGCAGCCCAATGTCAGGGGCACTAAATTCACCCCTCCACTTT. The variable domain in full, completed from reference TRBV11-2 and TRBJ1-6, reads EAGVAQSPRYKIIEKRQSVAFWCNPISGHATLYWYQQILGQGPKLLIQFQNNGVVDDSQLPKDRFSAERLKGVDSTLKIQPAKLEDSAVYLCASSPMSGALNSPLHFGNGTRLTVT.

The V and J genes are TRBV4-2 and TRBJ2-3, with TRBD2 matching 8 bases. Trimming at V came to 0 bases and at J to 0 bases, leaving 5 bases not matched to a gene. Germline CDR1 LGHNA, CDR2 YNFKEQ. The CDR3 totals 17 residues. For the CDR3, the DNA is TGTGCCAGCAGCCAAGATTTGAGCGGGAGTAGCACAGATACGCAGTATTTT. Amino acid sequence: CASSQDLSGSSTDTQYF.

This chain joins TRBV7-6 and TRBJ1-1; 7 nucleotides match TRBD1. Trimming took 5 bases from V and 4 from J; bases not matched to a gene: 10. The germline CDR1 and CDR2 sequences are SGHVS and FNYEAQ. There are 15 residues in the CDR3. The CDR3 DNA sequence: TGTGCCAGCAGCGCTCGACAGGGAGAGGGCACTGAAGCTTTCTTT. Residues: CASSARQGEGTEAFF.